This T cell receptor (beta chain) is from a study of blood T cells in healthy people across ages. Study observations and caveats: Higher diversity and more naive CD4+ cells were features of long-lived donors, compared to aged donors.

With a J-beta primer mix and a sample-barcoded 5' primer, a second PCR ran about 7 to 12 cycles. TCRdb re-called the 5' RACE reads with MiXCR, one entry per CDR3 protein. Of some 900,000 distinct CDR3 sequences in the sample, about 44% are singletons; the top ten hold roughly an eighth. Regarding this clonotype: Antigen: not known.

Per germline, CDR1 SGHTA and CDR2 FQGNSA. CDR3 size: 18 residues. V was clipped by 5 bases and J by 3 bases, with 20 bases between them. This rearrangement joins TRBV7-2 to TRBJ2-6; TRBD1 is a possible D gene (6 bases). Sequencing used blood. This clonotype was sampled from a man aged 25-45 years in good health. The CDR3 DNA is TGTGCCAGCAGCCACTCGAGGCTCAGGGGCGGTGGGGCCAACGTCCTGACTTTC. Translated: CASSHSRLRGGGANVLTF.